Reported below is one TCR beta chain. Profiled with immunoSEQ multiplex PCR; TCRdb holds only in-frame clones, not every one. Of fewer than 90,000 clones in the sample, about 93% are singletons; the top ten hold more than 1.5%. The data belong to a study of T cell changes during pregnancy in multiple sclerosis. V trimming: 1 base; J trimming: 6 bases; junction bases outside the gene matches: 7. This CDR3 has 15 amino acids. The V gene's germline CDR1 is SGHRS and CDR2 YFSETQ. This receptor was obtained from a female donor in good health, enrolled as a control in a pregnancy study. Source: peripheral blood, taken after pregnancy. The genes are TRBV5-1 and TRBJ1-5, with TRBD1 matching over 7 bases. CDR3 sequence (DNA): TGCGCCAGCAGCTTGCTAGGGGGCAATGGTCAGCCCCAGCATTTT. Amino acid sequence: CASSLLGGNGQPQHF. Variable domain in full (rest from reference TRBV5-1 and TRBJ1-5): KAGVTQTPRYLIKTRGQQVTLSCSPISGHRSVSWYQQTPGQGLQFLFEYFSETQRNKGNFPGRFSGRQFSNSRSEMNVSTLELGDSALYLCASSLLGGNGQPQHFGDGTRLSIL.